These T cell receptor beta chains were read from a single sample in a study of long-term antiretroviral therapy in people with HIV. TCRdb keeps only in-frame clones here, not all; method: immunoSEQ multiplex PCR. Counted here are about 16,000 clones, around 94% occurring once; the ten biggest clones make up approximately 4.6%. The sequenced sample was unsorted PBMCs, obtained just under 6.5 years after starting antiretroviral therapy. These receptors came from a woman between 50 and 59 years old with HIV. CDR3s include the opening cysteine and the closing phenylalanine or tryptophan. A D gene is named only where the DNA matches it firmly. The size entry is marked missing in some rows and otherwise reads once, few, many or a size class.

TRBD2,TRBJ2-7,13,few,TRBV13,CASSFGLAYEQYF,TGTGCCAGCAGCTTCGGACTAGCCTACGAGCAGTACTTC
TRBD2,TRBJ2-1,16,-,TRBV5-4,CASRVSSGRTYNEQFF,TGTGCCAGCAGAGTTTCTAGCGGGAGAACTTACAATGAGCAGTTCTTC
TRBD1,TRBJ1-2,13,-,TRBV27,CASRTTGTDGYTF,TGTGCCAGCAGGACGACAGGGACGGATGGCTACACCTTC
-,TRBJ2-3,15,-,TRBV6-1,CASSEFGAATDTQYF,TGTGCCAGCAGTGAGTTTGGAGCCGCCACAGATACGCAGTATTTT
-,TRBJ1-6,14,-,TRBV6-5,CASRDSSYNSPLHF,TGTGCCAGCAGGGACAGCTCCTATAATTCACCCCTCCACTTT
TRBD2,TRBJ2-7,14,-,TRBV13,CASSPRAGAYEQYF,TGTGCCAGCAGCCCCCGGGCGGGGGCCTACGAGCAGTACTTC
TRBD1,TRBJ1-6,16,-,TRBV5-1,CASSPVADRVASPLHF,TGCGCCAGCAGCCCCGTCGCCGACAGGGTAGCTTCACCCCTCCACTTT
TRBD1,TRBJ2-2,16,-,TRBV5-6,CASSFLGQLNTGELFF,TGTGCCAGCAGCTTCCTGGGACAGTTGAACACCGGGGAGCTGTTTTTT
-,TRBJ2-7,13,-,TRBV14,CASSLGVKYEQYF,TGTGCCAGCAGCCTTGGCGTTAAGTACGAGCAGTACTTC
-,TRBJ1-1,13,-,TRBV11-2,CASSLVALGEAFF,TGTGCCAGCAGCTTAGTGGCATTGGGGGAAGCTTTCTTT
-,TRBJ1-2,15,-,TRBV13,CASSLMGMWDYGYTF,TGTGCCAGCAGCCTCATGGGGATGTGGGACTATGGCTACACCTTC
TRBD2,TRBJ2-1,16,once,TRBV2,CASSERGGSFLNEQFF,TGTGCCAGCAGTGAACGTGGCGGGAGCTTCCTCAATGAGCAGTTCTTC
-,TRBJ2-1,14,-,TRBV7-2,CASSPTLARNEQFF,TGTGCCAGCAGCCCCACGCTGGCGCGCAATGAGCAGTTCTTC
-,TRBJ2-7,13,-,TRBV28,CASSASPRVEQYF,TGTGCCAGCAGCGCTAGTCCGCGGGTCGAGCAGTACTTC
-,TRBJ1-5,12,-,TRBV28,CASNPGNQPQHF,TGTGCCAGCAACCCGGGAAATCAGCCCCAGCATTTT
TRBD2,TRBJ2-2,18,-,TRBV7-3,CASSLTSLAGGGTGELFF,TGTGCCAGCAGCTTAACCTCTTTAGCGGGAGGGGGGACCGGGGAGCTGTTTTTT
TRBD2,TRBJ2-5,15,few,TRBV7-9,CASSLWGRDSETQYF,TGTGCCAGCAGCTTGTGGGGGAGGGACTCAGAGACCCAGTACTTC
-,TRBJ2-3,12,-,TRBV5-8,CASSPRSDTQYF,TGTGCCAGCAGCCCCAGGTCAGATACGCAGTATTTT
-,TRBJ2-1,13,-,TRBV28,CASGSGPYNEQFF,TGTGCCAGCGGGAGCGGGCCCTACAATGAGCAGTTCTTC
-,TRBJ1-2,15,-,TRBV18,CASSPPSEGADGYTF,TGTGCCAGCTCACCACCGAGCGAGGGCGCGGATGGCTACACCTTC
-,TRBJ2-5,14,-,TRBV4-3,CASSQENLQETQYF,TGCGCCAGCAGCCAAGAAAACTTGCAAGAGACCCAGTACTTC
TRBD1,TRBJ1-1,14,-,TRBV5-1,CASSPDRGSTEAFF,TGCGCCAGCAGCCCCGACAGGGGAAGTACTGAAGCTTTCTTT
TRBD2,TRBJ2-1,18,-,TRBV5-1,CASSLERGLAGGRNEQFF,TGCGCCAGCAGCTTGGAGAGGGGTCTAGCGGGAGGACGCAATGAGCAGTTCTTC
-,TRBJ2-7,15,-,TRBV28,CASSPLGTLGYEQYF,TGTGCCAGCAGCCCCCTAGGCACTTTGGGCTACGAGCAGTACTTC